The 24 T cell receptor beta chains listed next were all sequenced from one sample in a study of blood T cell repertoires in COVID-19. Only in-frame clones appear in the TCRdb table, and some are missing; sequencing was by immunoSEQ multiplex PCR. This sample has roughly 300,000 clones, with roughly nine tenths found just once. Sequencing was carried out using PBMCs or T cells enriched from blood (not recorded which). These receptors originate from a woman aged 25 to 45 who had recovered from COVID-19.

This sequence joins TRBV4-3 and TRBJ1-2; D possibly corresponds to TRBD1 (6 bases). CDR3 size: 13 residues. Germline V lookup: CDR1 LGHNA, CDR2 YSLEER. V was trimmed by 4 bases and J by 4 bases, leaving 10 bases between them. The CDR3 reads CASSPGGSYGYTF. The CDR3 DNA reads as TGCGCCAGCAGCCCGGGGGGCAGCTATGGCTACACCTTC.

This sequence joins TRBV6-2 or TRBV6-3 and TRBJ2-7, with TRBD2 matching over 9 bases. The J segment lost 0 bases and the V segment lost 0 bases, leaving 3 bases of the junction unmatched. The CDR3 totals 16 residues. The germline CDR1 and CDR2 sequences are MNHEY and SVGEGT. Here the CDR3 DNA reads TGTGCCAGCAGTTACTCGACTAGCGGTAGCTCCTACGAGCAGTACTTC. Residues: CASSYSTSGSSYEQYF.

The gene calls are TRBV3-1 (or the pseudogene TRBV3-2) and TRBJ1-2; no definite D call. The CDR3 totals 16 residues. V gave up 6 bases and J gave up 0 bases, with 17 bases separating them. CDR1 LGHDT and CDR2 YNNKEL come from the germline V gene (reference sequence). CDR3 sequence: CASRPKRAKTNYGYTF. CDR3 DNA sequence: TGTGCCAGCAGACCAAAGAGGGCGAAAACTAACTATGGCTACACCTTC.

The chain has TRBV5-1 and TRBJ2-3, with TRBD1 matching over 9 bases. Germline V gene lookup returns CDR1 SGHRS and CDR2 YFSETQ. V lost 4 bases and J lost 5; bases outside the gene matches: 2. This CDR3 spans 13 amino acids. The CDR3 loop reads CASSTDRGDTQYF. CDR3 sequence (DNA): TGCGCCAGCAGCACGGACAGGGGAGATACGCAGTATTTT.

As for this clone: Other DNA sequences in this specimen translate into the identical CDR3. The rearrangement links TRBV5-1 to TRBJ2-1; 10 positions agree with TRBD1. CDR1 SGHRS and CDR2 YFSETQ come from the germline V gene. The CDR3 runs 15 residues. J was trimmed by 7 bases and V by 0 bases; bases with no gene match: 4. DNA of the CDR3: TGCGCCAGCAGCTTGGGACAGGGGGCAGGGAATGAGCAGTTCTTC. Translating it yields CASSLGQGAGNEQFF.

The chain carries TRBV7-3 and TRBJ2-1; 9 bases align to TRBD1. In germline, CDR1 is SGHTA, CDR2 FQGTGA. This CDR3 contains 16 residues. The junction had 7 bases not matched to a gene; V was cut back by 5 bases and J by 2 bases. The CDR3 DNA reads as TGTGCCAGCAGCCCCAGAGGGGACAGGGCCTACAATGAGCAGTTCTTC. This translates into CASSPRGDRAYNEQFF.

The chain joins TRBV6-2 or TRBV6-3 to TRBJ1-1; D might be TRBD1 (5 bases). CDR3 length equals 13 residues. Germline CDR1 and CDR2: MNHEY and SVGEGT. With 2 bases removed from V and 8 bases from J, the gap between germline ends came to 12 bases. The CDR3 nucleotides read TGTGCCAGCAGTTACGCCCTCCGGGGGGAAGCTTTCTTT. Translated: CASSYALRGEAFF.

The CDR3 DNA reads as TGTGCCAGCAGCAAAGCAGCGGGGTTATACAATGAGCAGTTCTTC. It translates to CASSKAAGLYNEQFF. The chain has TRBV21-1 and TRBJ2-1; whether TRBD2, the table's D call, matches the DNA was not checked. TRBV21-1 is tagged as a pseudogene. CDR3 length equals 15 residues.

The chain is built from TRBV28 and TRBJ2-1; possible D gene TRBD2, 6 bases. V lost 2 bases, J lost 5 bases, and 10 bases lay in between. The CDR3 contains 14 residues. The germline V gene has CDR1 MDHEN and CDR2 SYDVKM. As DNA, the CDR3 is TGTGCCAGCAGTTTAGAGGGGACTCACAATGAGCAGTTCTTC. Protein: CASSLEGTHNEQFF.

This clone was observed once. The rearrangement uses TRBV28 and TRBJ2-1; the D is unclear. The V gene's germline CDR1 is MDHEN and CDR2 SYDVKM. CDR3 size: 15 residues. Trimming cost V 3 bases and J 0 bases, with 9 bases left between them. The CDR3 DNA sequence: TGTGCCAGCAGTTTGTGGTGGAGCTCCTACAATGAGCAGTTCTTC. This translates into CASSLWWSSYNEQFF.

V gene TRBV6-5 combines with J gene TRBJ2-7, with 7 bases identical to TRBD1. The CDR3 is made up of 14 amino acids. The ends lost 6 bases at V and 3 bases at J; junction bases unmatched: 8. The germline gives CDR1 MNHEY, CDR2 SVGAGI. CDR3 nucleotides: TGTGCCAGCAGAAGACAGGGAGCGCTCTACGAGCAGTACTTC. Translation gives CASRRQGALYEQYF.

This sequence joins TRBV6-2 or TRBV6-3 and TRBJ2-3; 9 bases agree with TRBD2. Germline V lookup: CDR1 MNHEY, CDR2 SVGEGT. CDR3 size: 17 residues. The trim removed 6 bases at V and 2 bases at J, leaving 12 bases unmatched. As DNA, the CDR3 is TGTGCCAGCAGCGAAGGGCGCGGGGGGGCCGTCACAGATACGCAGTATTTT. As protein: CASSEGRGGAVTDTQYF.

This clone was detected once. The V and J genes are TRBV2 and TRBJ2-1; the D is unclear. This CDR3 has 10 amino acids. Germline V gene sequence: CDR1 SNHLY, CDR2 FYNNEI. V was pared by 6 bases and J by 7 bases, with 4 bases between. CDR3 DNA: TGTGCCAGCAGGAGGAATGAGCAGTTCTTC. Its protein is CASRRNEQFF.

The genes are TRBV15 and TRBJ2-7, with a tentative D call TRBD1 (5 bases). The CDR3 is 14 residues long. V lost 11 bases to trimming and J lost 6 bases, with 23 bases between them. Germline V lookup: CDR1 LNHNV, CDR2 YYDKDF (reference sequence). CDR3 region: CAYPTEKSRSEQYF. The CDR3 DNA reads as TGTGCCTACCCGACAGAAAAGTCAAGGAGCGAGCAGTACTTC.

V gene TRBV10-2 combines with J gene TRBJ2-7; no clear D. This CDR3 comprises 11 residues. Germline V CDR1 and CDR2: WSHSY, SAAADI. Trimming shortened V by 7 bases and J by 2 bases, and 6 bases separated the two germline ends. Here the CDR3 DNA reads TGCGCCAGCAAATCGGCCTACGAGCAGTACTTC. Amino acid sequence: CASKSAYEQYF.

This clone was observed once. V is TRBV12-3 or TRBV12-4 and J is TRBJ1-2, with D possibly being TRBD1 (6 bases). V was clipped by 5 bases and J by 4 bases, with 11 bases between them. CDR3 length: 13 residues. Here the CDR3 reads CASSVSGAYGYTF. The CDR3 DNA follows: TGTGCCAGCAGTGTATCAGGGGCCTATGGCTACACCTTC.

J is TRBJ2-1 and V is TRBV6-4; D not certain. Trimming pared 5 bases from V and 2 bases from J, leaving 7 bases between. Germline-derived CDR1 and CDR2 are MRHNA and SNTAGT. The CDR3 totals 13 residues. The CDR3 bases are TGTGCCAGCAGTAGGCAGGCCTACAATGAGCAGTTCTTC. Protein product: CASSRQAYNEQFF.

This chain links TRBV27 with TRBJ1-2; TRBD1 matches at 11 bases. The V segment lost 5 bases and the J segment 5 bases; nucleotides outside the gene matches: 7. CDR1 is MNHEY, CDR2 SMNVEV, per germline (reference sequence). This CDR3 has 15 amino acids. The CDR3 spells CASSEGRDRGYGYTF. As DNA, the CDR3 is TGTGCCAGCAGTGAAGGCCGGGACAGGGGGTATGGCTACACCTTC.

About this clone itself: Other DNA sequences in the same sample also yield this CDR3. V is TRBV5-1 and J is TRBJ2-1; TRBD1 aligns across 8 bases. The CDR3 extends over 14 amino acids. Trimming at V came to 2 bases and at J to 8 bases, leaving 6 bases not matched to a gene. CDR1 is SGHRS, CDR2 YFSETQ, per germline. The CDR3 region is CASSLGQGSDEQFF. Here the CDR3 DNA reads TGCGCCAGCAGCTTAGGACAGGGATCTGATGAGCAGTTCTTC.

This chain links TRBV7-9 with TRBJ1-1; 7 nucleotides agree with TRBD1. CDR3 length equals 16 residues. Losses at the gene ends were 6 bases for V and 0 bases for J; bases not matched to a gene: 10. Germline V gene data show CDR1 as SEHNR and CDR2 as FQNEAQ (reference sequence). CDR3 in amino acids: CASRRVKGQLNTEAFF. The CDR3 region has the DNA TGTGCCAGCAGGCGAGTGAAGGGACAGCTGAACACTGAAGCTTTCTTT.

This chain connects TRBV7-2 to TRBJ2-7, with 7 bases that match TRBD2. CDR3 length: 13 residues. The V segment lost 3 bases and the J segment 3 bases; nucleotides outside the gene matches: 2. Germline lookup yields CDR1 SGHTA and CDR2 FQGNSA. CDR3 DNA sequence: TGTGCCAGCAGCTTGGGGGGGGTCTACGAGCAGTACTTC. This gives the protein CASSLGGVYEQYF.

The V and J genes are TRBV5-4 and TRBJ1-1; 9 bases line up with TRBD1. The CDR3 sequence is 13 residues long. V was pared by 4 bases and J by 11 bases, with 9 bases of the junction left unmatched. Germline-derived CDR1 and CDR2 are SGHNT and YYREEE (reference sequence). CDR3 amino acids: CASSGQGWHLAFF. The CDR3 nucleotides are TGTGCCAGCAGCGGACAGGGGTGGCATTTGGCTTTCTTT. Full variable domain (outside the CDR3, taken from reference TRBV5-4 and TRBJ1-1): ETGVTQSPTHLIKTRGQQVTLRCSSQSGHNTVSWYQQALGQGPQFIFQYYREEENGRGNFPPRFSGLQFPNYSSELNVNALELDDSALYLCASSGQGWHLAFFGQGTRLTVV.

V usage is TRBV18 and J usage is TRBJ2-3, with 10 bases lining up with TRBD2. CDR3 length equals 15 residues. Germline V gives CDR1 KGHSH, CDR2 LQKENI. V gave up 6 bases and J gave up 6 bases; unmatched junction bases: 9. The chain's CDR3 is CASSPRASGGDTQYF. CDR3 coding DNA: TGTGCCAGCTCCCCCCGGGCTAGCGGGGGTGATACGCAGTATTTT.

The V and J genes are TRBV27 and TRBJ1-2; TRBD1 aligns across 12 bases. This CDR3 is built from 17 residues. The V gene end was trimmed by 6 bases and the J gene end by 4 bases; junction bases not matched to a gene: 12. The V gene's germline CDR1 is MNHEY and CDR2 SMNVEV (reference sequence). CDR3 in amino acids: CASSETIGTGGFYGYTF. CDR3 DNA: TGTGCCAGCAGCGAAACTATAGGGACAGGGGGCTTCTATGGCTACACCTTC.